This TCR beta chain came from a study of shared clonotypes between healthy human individuals. Overall study: Donors had three CD4 naive, three CD4 memory, two CD8 naive and one CD8 memory plate apiece.

Study-wide findings and caveats: Naive subsets usually exceeded memory subsets in estimated richness. The four-donor shared clonotypes exceeded non-shared clonotypes in generation probability, with non-shared ones scoring lower. Sampling used blood alone; tissue repertoires probably differ.

This clone was detected once. What it binds is unknown. Clones were sequenced by immunoSEQ multiplex PCR, and TCRdb holds only the in-frame ones, with some missing. Of some 2,500,000 clones detected, under 95% appear once; the ten largest clones hold 0.37%. This TCR was sampled from a man aged 18 to 30 in good health. Some clones in this sample may be carry-over from other donors' samples. Sequenced material: naive CD4+ T cells from PBMCs. Regarding subset: CD45RA+ positively selected.

The CDR3 is CASRRTSLAGELFF. In DNA, the CDR3 is TGTGCCAGCAGACGGACTTCTCTAGCCGGGGAGCTGTTTTTT. The rearrangement joins TRBV5-4 to TRBJ2-2, with a possible D match to TRBD2 (5 bases). V gave up 5 bases and J gave up 6 bases, with 14 bases separating them. CDR1 and CDR2 (germline): SGHNT, YYREEE (reference sequence). CDR3 length: 14 residues.